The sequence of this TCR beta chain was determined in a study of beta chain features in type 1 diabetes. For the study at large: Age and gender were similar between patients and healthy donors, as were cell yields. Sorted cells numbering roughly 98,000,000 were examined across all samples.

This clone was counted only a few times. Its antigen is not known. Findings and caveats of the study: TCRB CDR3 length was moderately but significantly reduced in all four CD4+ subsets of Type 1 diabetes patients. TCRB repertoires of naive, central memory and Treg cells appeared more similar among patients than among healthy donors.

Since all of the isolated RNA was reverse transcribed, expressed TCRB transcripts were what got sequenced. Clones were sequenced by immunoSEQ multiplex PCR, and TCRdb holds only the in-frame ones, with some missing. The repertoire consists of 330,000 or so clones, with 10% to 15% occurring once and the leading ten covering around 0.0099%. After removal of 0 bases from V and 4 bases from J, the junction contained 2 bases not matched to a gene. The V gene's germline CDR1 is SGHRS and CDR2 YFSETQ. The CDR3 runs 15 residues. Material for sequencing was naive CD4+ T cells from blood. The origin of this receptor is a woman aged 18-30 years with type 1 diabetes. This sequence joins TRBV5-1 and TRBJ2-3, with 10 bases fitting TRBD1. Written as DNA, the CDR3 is TGCGCCAGCAGCTTGGAGGGACAGGGGCCAGATACGCAGTATTTT. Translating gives CASSLEGQGPDTQYF.